Listed below are T cell receptor beta chains from one sample, sequenced in a study of blood T cell repertoires in COVID-19. Assay: immunoSEQ multiplex PCR; the TCRdb copy retains only in-frame clones and omits some. The sample lists more than 300,000 clones; about 90% were seen once. Sequenced: peripheral blood. Source of these receptors: a woman in her 70s with COVID-19, enrolled during active disease. Both conserved end residues are part of each CDR3. The D gene is left open where the match is weak. Clone size is shown for a subset of rows, as once, few, many or a class of expanded clone.

CDR3 length | J gene | V gene | D gene | clone size | CDR3 DNA | CDR3 protein
12 | TRBJ2-7 | TRBV7-9 | . | . | TGTGCCAGCAGCCCTTCAGGCTACGAGCAGTACTTC | CASSPSGYEQYF
16 | TRBJ1-2 | TRBV7-2 | TRBD1 | . | TGTGCCAGCAGCTTAAGACAGGGTGGACGGGCCTATGGCTACACCTTC | CASSLRQGGRAYGYTF
12 | TRBJ2-7 | TRBV10-1 | TRBD1 | . | TGCGCCAGCAGTTCGGGACAGAACGAGCAGTACTTC | CASSSGQNEQYF
14 | TRBJ1-5 | TRBV6-5 | TRBD1 | once | TGTGCCAGCAGGGGACAGGCGACTAATCAGCCCCAGCATTTT | CASRGQATNQPQHF
13 | TRBJ2-7 | TRBV7-2 | TRBD2 | . | TGTGCCAGCAGCAGACTAGCGGGGTACGAGCAGTACTTC | CASSRLAGYEQYF
16 | TRBJ2-3 | TRBV7-6 | . | . | TGTGCCAGCAGCCAACAACCCCCAGGGGCGGGTGATACGCAGTATTTT | CASSQQPPGAGDTQYF
15 | TRBJ2-5 | TRBV4-3 | TRBD1 | . | TGCGCCAGCAGCCTGGGACAGGGGGTAGGTGAGACCCAGTACTTC | CASSLGQGVGETQYF
14 | TRBJ2-5 | TRBV10-3 | TRBD2 | . | TGTGCCCGGAGGGCGGGGGGGTTTAGGCAGACCCAGTACTTC | CARRAGGFRQTQYF
12 | TRBJ1-1 | TRBV7-9 | . | . | TGTGCCAGCAGTACTGTATACACTGAAGCTTTCTTT | CASSTVYTEAFF
16 | TRBJ1-4 | TRBV7-8 | TRBD1 | . | TGTGCCAGCAGCAGGACAGGGGGTGCAACTAATGAAAAACTGTTTTTT | CASSRTGGATNEKLFF
16 | TRBJ2-3 | TRBV24-1 | TRBD2 | once | TGTGCCACCAGCGACAGCGGGGGGGGGAGCACAGATACGCAGTATTTT | CATSDSGGGSTDTQYF
15 | TRBJ2-1 | TRBV5-6 | TRBD1 | . | TGTGCCAGCAGCTCGCCGGGACAGGGTGGCAATGAGCAGTTCTTC | CASSSPGQGGNEQFF
13 | TRBJ1-1 | TRBV24-1 | . | . | TGTGCCACCAGTGCTTCCCACAGCACTGAAGCTTTCTTT | CATSASHSTEAFF
16 | TRBJ2-3 | TRBV19 | TRBD1 | . | TGTGCCAGTAGTCAAGACAGGGGGTTTAGGGCAGATACGCAGTATTTT | CASSQDRGFRADTQYF
13 | TRBJ1-2 | TRBV12-3/TRBV12-4 | . | once | TGTGCCAGCAGTTTCCCCGCCAGGTTCGGCTACACCTTC | CASSFPARFGYTF
15 | TRBJ2-7 | TRBV19 | . | . | TGTGCCAGTAGCCGAAGAACAGGGCCACCCTACGAGCAGTACTTC | CASSRRTGPPYEQYF
16 | TRBJ2-7 | TRBV11-2 | . | few | TGTGCCAGCAGCTTAGATTCAAGGGAGGTAACCTACGAGCAGTACTTC | CASSLDSREVTYEQYF
13 | TRBJ1-1 | TRBV28 | TRBD1 | . | TGTGCCAGCAGTTCAGGGACAGGTCCTGAAGCTTTCTTT | CASSSGTGPEAFF
14 | TRBJ1-2 | TRBV7-8 | . | . | TGTGCCAGCAGCTTAGCGGGCAGGGTGGAAGGCTACACCTTC | CASSLAGRVEGYTF
13 | TRBJ1-1 | TRBV2 | . | . | TGTGCCAGCAGTGACAGAACCTACACTGAAGCTTTCTTT | CASSDRTYTEAFF
17 | TRBJ1-3 | TRBV5-3 | . | . | TGTGCCAGAAGCTTCCCTGGACAGCACCTCTCTGGAAACACCATATATTTT | CARSFPGQHLSGNTIYF
12 | TRBJ2-5 | TRBV29-1 | TRBD2 | . | TGCAGCGTTCCGGGGGGCCAAGAGACCCAGTACTTC | CSVPGGQETQYF
15 | TRBJ1-1 | TRBV10-3 | . | . | TGTGCCATCAGTGAACCCGGGACAATGAACACTGAAGCTTTCTTT | CAISEPGTMNTEAFF
12 | TRBJ1-2 | TRBV6-1 | . | . | TGTGCCAGCAGTGAGCTCCTAAATGGCTACACCTTC | CASSELLNGYTF